One sample yielded the 21 T cell receptor beta chains listed below, sequenced in a study of T cell responses to AZD1222 COVID-19 vaccine. Profiling relied on immunoSEQ multiplex PCR, and the TCRdb table lists in-frame clones only, not all of them. The data hold around 170,000 clones, with approximately 91% observed a single time. This material consisted of peripheral blood, taken on day 0 of AZD1222 vaccination. The receptors were sampled from an adult in good health.

The rearrangement links TRBV5-1 to TRBJ2-5, with D possibly TRBD2 on 6 matching bases. Germline CDR1 is SGHRS and CDR2 is YFSETQ. The V end was cut by 3 bases, the J end by 1 base, with 10 bases between. The CDR3 runs to 14 residues. Here the CDR3 DNA reads TGCGCCAGCAGCTCGCGGGACTCCCAAGAGACCCAGTACTTC. Its translation is CASSSRDSQETQYF.

The chain is built from TRBV7-2 and TRBJ2-7; D ambiguous. There are 15 residues in the CDR3. Germline CDR1 SGHTA, CDR2 FQGNSA. V was shortened by 4 bases and J by 2 bases, with 15 bases between the two germline ends. The chain's CDR3 is CASSSDRHIPYEQYF. CDR3 DNA: TGTGCCAGCAGCTCAGACCGACACATTCCCTACGAGCAGTACTTC.

This clone occurred a few times. The rearrangement uses TRBV9 and TRBJ2-2; D possibly corresponds to TRBD2 (5 bases). Germline CDR1 reads SGDLS; CDR2 reads YYNGEE. The V and J ends lost 2 bases and 7 bases respectively, with 9 bases between them. The length of the CDR3 is 13 residues. CDR3 bases: TGTGCCAGCAGCGTTCACGCGGGCGGGGAGCTGTTTTTT. It is translated as CASSVHAGGELFF. Full variable domain (remainder filled in from reference TRBV9 and TRBJ2-2): DSGVTQTPKHLITATGQRVTLRCSPRSGDLSVYWYQQSLDQGLQFLIQYYNGEERAKGNILERFSAQQFPDLHSELNLSSLELGDSALYFCASSVHAGGELFFGEGSRLTVL.

The chain joins TRBV9 to TRBJ2-7; 7 positions agree with TRBD2. With V trimmed by 3 bases and J by 2 bases, 8 bases remained unmatched. Germline V gene data show CDR1 as SGDLS and CDR2 as YYNGEE. This CDR3 has 15 amino acids. The CDR3 loop is CASSALAESAYEQYF. The CDR3 DNA reads TGTGCCAGCAGCGCCCTAGCGGAGTCGGCCTACGAGCAGTACTTC.

The chain couples TRBV29-1 to TRBJ1-4; 7 bases match TRBD1. There are 17 residues in the CDR3. V was clipped by 1 base and J by 5 bases; unmatched bases: 13. Germline V gives CDR1 SQVTM, CDR2 ANQGSEA. CDR3 in amino acids: CSVEVGGGGARNEKLFF. CDR3 nucleotide sequence: TGCAGCGTTGAAGTCGGGGGAGGGGGCGCGAGAAATGAAAAACTGTTTTTT.

The chain uses TRBV6-4 and TRBJ1-5; no definite D call. The CDR3 sequence is 18 residues long. With 2 bases removed from V and 0 bases from J, the gap between germline ends came to 17 bases. Looked up from germline, CDR1 is MRHNA and CDR2 is SNTAGT. CDR3 residues: CASSDKAAPLLSNQPQHF. CDR3 sequence (DNA): TGTGCCAGCAGTGACAAGGCAGCGCCTCTACTTAGCAATCAGCCCCAGCATTTT.

V and J are TRBV27 and TRBJ1-6; 8 bases are a match to TRBD1. Unmatched junction bases numbered 21, after V lost 7 bases and J lost 13 bases. Germline CDR1 MNHEY, CDR2 SMNVEV (reference sequence). This CDR3 has 17 residues. CDR3 bases: TGTGCCAGCACAGACCGGGACAGGCCTACATTGGTGTCTCCCCTCCACTTT. This codes for CASTDRDRPTLVSPLHF.

V is TRBV25-1 and J is TRBJ1-3, with unresolved D. V shed 6 bases and J shed 2 bases, with 11 bases lying between them. Germline CDR1 reads MGHDK; CDR2 reads SYGVNS. The CDR3 consists of 14 residues. The CDR3 nucleotides are TGTGCCAGCAGCCGGGCCGGGACTGGAAACACCATATATTTT. It is translated as CASSRAGTGNTIYF. Full variable domain (missing parts from reference TRBV25-1 and TRBJ1-3): EADIYQTPRYLVIGTGKKITLECSQTMGHDKMYWYQQDPGMELHLIHYSYGVNSTEKGDLSSESTVSRIRTEHFPLTLESARPSHTSQYLCASSRAGTGNTIYFGEGSWLTVV.

V usage is TRBV11-1 and J usage is TRBJ2-3; D remains unclear. V was pared by 3 bases and J by 2 bases, with 9 bases between. The length of the CDR3 is 14 residues. Germline lookup yields CDR1 SGHAT and CDR2 FQDESV (reference sequence). CDR3 DNA: TGTGCCAGCAGCTTTCGGGCGCACACAGATACGCAGTATTTT. Protein product: CASSFRAHTDTQYF.

This clone appeared a few times. The chain is built from TRBV9 and TRBJ1-1; D call uncertain. The CDR3 consists of 13 residues. V lost 0 bases and J 4 bases, leaving 7 bases between the germline ends. Germline-derived CDR1 and CDR2 are SGDLS and YYNGEE. The CDR3 protein is CASSVGGSTEAFF. DNA of the CDR3: TGTGCCAGCAGCGTAGGAGGGAGCACTGAAGCTTTCTTT.

The chain employs TRBV19 and TRBJ1-3; D not certain. Germline CDR1 LNHDA, CDR2 SQIVND (reference sequence). The germline V and J ends were trimmed by 6 bases and 4 bases, with 7 bases remaining between them. This CDR3 is built from 12 residues. For the CDR3, the DNA is TGTGCCAGTAGAGCCTCGGGAAACACCATATATTTT. It encodes CASRASGNTIYF.

The chain joins TRBV24-1 to TRBJ2-1, with D possibly called TRBD1 or TRBD2 (7 bases each). The V end was cut by 9 bases, the J end by 9 bases, with 20 bases between. CDR1 is KGHDR and CDR2 is SFDVKD in the germline V gene. The CDR3 has 14 residues. The CDR3 sequence is CATSGRGREIEQFF. Here the CDR3 DNA reads TGTGCCACCTCTGGGAGGGGGCGAGAGATTGAGCAGTTCTTC.

In its sample, this clone was seen once. J is TRBJ2-3 and V is TRBV19; possibly TRBD1 for D (6 bases). Germline CDR1 and CDR2: LNHDA and SQIVND (reference sequence). The CDR3 loop spans 14 amino acids. V was pared by 5 bases and J by 7 bases, with 16 bases between. CDR3 bases: TGTGCCAGTAGTCAGGGGCTTCGGCGGAATACGCAGTATTTT. Encoded protein: CASSQGLRRNTQYF. Based on the CDR3 plus reference TRBV19 and TRBJ2-3, the full variable domain is DGGITQSPKYLFRKEGQNVTLSCEQNLNHDAMYWYRQDPGQGLRLIYYSQIVNDFQKGDIAEGYSVSREKKESFPLTVTSAQKNPTAFYLCASSQGLRRNTQYFGPGTRLTVL.

Regarding this clone: A junction boundary mismatches the germline segment, possibly from a read error. The chain couples TRBV9 to TRBJ1-1; possibly TRBD1 for D (5 bases). The CDR3 length is 12 residues. Looked up from germline, CDR1 is SGDLS and CDR2 is YYNGEE. CDR3: CASSVAGPFSVF. Here the CDR3 DNA reads TGTGCCAGCAGCGTAGCGGGGCCTTTCTCAGTCTTT.

The chain carries TRBV19 and TRBJ2-2, with a tentative D call TRBD2 (6 bases). The CDR3 extends over 15 amino acids. V was clipped by 4 bases and J by 6 bases, with 15 bases between them. From germline, CDR1 is LNHDA and CDR2 SQIVND (reference sequence). The CDR3 sequence: CASSNAGSNPGELFF. The CDR3 DNA is TGTGCCAGTAGTAACGCGGGGTCAAATCCCGGGGAGCTGTTTTTT.

The V and J genes are TRBV11-2 and TRBJ1-6; the D is unclear. Germline-derived CDR1 and CDR2 are SGHAT and FQNNGV. CDR3 size: 17 residues. V was cut by 0 bases and J by 8 bases, with 17 bases left in between. The DNA for the CDR3 is TGTGCCAGCAGCTTAGAAAGGCGGCAGAGGGTGGATTCACCCCTCCACTTT. This gives the protein CASSLERRQRVDSPLHF.

Details on this clone: Other DNA sequences in the sample encode the same CDR3. The chain links TRBV7-8 to TRBJ2-2, with D unresolved. The CDR3 contains 16 residues. With 0 bases removed from V and 0 bases from J, the gap between germline ends came to 8 bases. Germline CDR1 is SGHVS and CDR2 is FQNEAQ. The CDR3 region is CASSLALAANTGELFF. In DNA, the CDR3 is TGTGCCAGCAGCTTAGCGCTTGCAGCGAACACCGGGGAGCTGTTTTTT. Using reference TRBV7-8 and TRBJ2-2 for the parts outside the CDR3, the full variable domain is GAGVSQSPRYKVAKRGQDVALRCDPISGHVSLFWYQQALGQGPEFLTYFQNEAQLDKSGLPSDRFFAERPEGSVSTLKIQRTQQEDSAVYLCASSLALAANTGELFFGEGSRLTVL.

The chain uses TRBV6-5 and TRBJ1-4; 7 bases line up with TRBD1. Losses at the gene ends were 6 bases for V and 6 bases for J; bases not matched to a gene: 10. Germline loops: CDR1 MNHEY, CDR2 SVGAGI. CDR3 length equals 15 residues. CDR3 sequence reads: CASSTDRSRHEKLFF. DNA for the CDR3: TGTGCCAGCAGCACGGACAGGTCTCGTCATGAAAAACTGTTTTTT.

The chain links TRBV25-1 to TRBJ1-3; D not resolved. The CDR3 spans 13 residues. V shed 6 bases and J shed 0 bases, with 6 bases lying between them. In germline, CDR1 is MGHDK, CDR2 SYGVNS. CDR3 coding DNA: TGTGCCAGCAGCAGGCCCTCTGGAAACACCATATATTTT. It specifies CASSRPSGNTIYF.

This clone was picked up one time. The J gene is TRBJ2-3, the V gene TRBV28, with 10 bases identical to TRBD1. Germline CDR1 MDHEN, CDR2 SYDVKM. CDR3 size: 15 residues. V trimming: 6 bases; J trimming: 3 bases; junction bases outside the gene matches: 6. This CDR3 reads CASRLRDRGTDTQYF. CDR3 DNA: TGTGCCAGCAGGCTCCGGGACAGGGGTACAGATACGCAGTATTTT.

This clone was seen only once. This sequence joins TRBV19 and TRBJ2-7; 13 nucleotides agree with TRBD2. The V and J ends lost 7 bases and 7 bases, in that order; junction bases with no gene match: 10. Germline CDR1 and CDR2: LNHDA and SQIVND (reference sequence). The CDR3 length is 15 residues. The CDR3 nucleotides read TGTGCCAGTAATCAAAGGACTAGCGGGAGATATGAGCAGTACTTC. This codes for CASNQRTSGRYEQYF.